This T cell receptor (beta chain) derives from a study of T cell changes during pregnancy in multiple sclerosis. V was clipped by 6 bases and J by 0 bases, with 12 bases between them. This CDR3 region has 15 residues. CDR1 is ENHRY, CDR2 SYGVKD, per germline. Data came from immunoSEQ multiplex PCR; TCRdb stores just in-frame clones and leaves some out. This table holds 65,000 to 70,000 clones, approximately 92% found once. Sequenced here: peripheral blood, sampled in the third trimester of pregnancy. This TCR came from a female donor in good health, enrolled as a control in a pregnancy study. The rearrangement joins TRBV10-3 to TRBJ2-1, with D possibly being TRBD2 (5 bases). CDR3 nucleotides: TGTGCCATCAGGGGAGCGGAAAACTCCTACAATGAGCAGTTCTTC. This encodes CAIRGAENSYNEQFF.